This T cell receptor beta chain appears in the sequencing data of a study of blood T cell repertoires in COVID-19. Germline V CDR1 and CDR2: KGHDR, SFDVKD. Trimming removed 3 bases from V and 2 bases from J; junction bases left unmatched: 5. The CDR3 contains 15 residues. In the original analysis: Reference gene primer amplification yielded estimated nucleated cell counts. Sequencing was performed with immunoSEQ multiplex PCR; in TCRdb, only in-frame clones are kept and a portion is missing. That table supplies the V and J calls and clone size; D and trimming were determined from the DNA. The sample records about 190,000 clones, roughly 90% being singletons.

The specimen was peripheral blood. The chain uses TRBV24-1 and TRBJ2-7, with 8 bases that match TRBD1. This receptor was taken from a woman aged 40 to 50 who had recovered from COVID-19. CDR3 sequence (DNA): TGTGCCACCAGTGATAACAGGGGGACGGCCTACGAGCAGTACTTC. Its translation: CATSDNRGTAYEQYF.